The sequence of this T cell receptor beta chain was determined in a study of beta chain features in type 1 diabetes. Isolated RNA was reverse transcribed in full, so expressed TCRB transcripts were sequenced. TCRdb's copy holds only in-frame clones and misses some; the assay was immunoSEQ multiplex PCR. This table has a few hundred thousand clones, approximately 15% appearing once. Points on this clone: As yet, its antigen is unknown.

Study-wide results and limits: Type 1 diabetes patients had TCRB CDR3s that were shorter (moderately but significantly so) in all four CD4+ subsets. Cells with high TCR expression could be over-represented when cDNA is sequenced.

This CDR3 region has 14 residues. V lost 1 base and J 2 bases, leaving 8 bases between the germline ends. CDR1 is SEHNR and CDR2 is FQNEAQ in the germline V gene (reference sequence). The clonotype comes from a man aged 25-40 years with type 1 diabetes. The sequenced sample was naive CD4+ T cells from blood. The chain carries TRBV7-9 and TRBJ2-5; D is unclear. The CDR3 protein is CASSLEALQETQYF. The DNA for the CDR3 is TGTGCCAGCAGCTTAGAAGCACTACAAGAGACCCAGTACTTC.